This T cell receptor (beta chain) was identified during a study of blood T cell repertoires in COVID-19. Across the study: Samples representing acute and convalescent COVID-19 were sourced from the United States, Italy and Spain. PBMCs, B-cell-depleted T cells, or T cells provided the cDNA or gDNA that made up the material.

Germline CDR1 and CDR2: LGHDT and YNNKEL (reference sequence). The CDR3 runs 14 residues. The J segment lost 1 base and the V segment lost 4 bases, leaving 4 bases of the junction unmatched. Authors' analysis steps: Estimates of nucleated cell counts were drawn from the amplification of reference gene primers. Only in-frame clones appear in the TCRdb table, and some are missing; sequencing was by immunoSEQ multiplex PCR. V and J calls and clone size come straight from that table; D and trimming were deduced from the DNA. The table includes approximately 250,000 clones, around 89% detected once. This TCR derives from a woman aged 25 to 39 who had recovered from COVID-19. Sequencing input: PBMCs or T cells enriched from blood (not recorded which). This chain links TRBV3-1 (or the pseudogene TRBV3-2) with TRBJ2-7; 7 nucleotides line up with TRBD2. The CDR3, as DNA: TGTGCCAGCAGCCGTACTAGCGCTTCCTACGAGCAGTACTTC. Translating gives CASSRTSASYEQYF.